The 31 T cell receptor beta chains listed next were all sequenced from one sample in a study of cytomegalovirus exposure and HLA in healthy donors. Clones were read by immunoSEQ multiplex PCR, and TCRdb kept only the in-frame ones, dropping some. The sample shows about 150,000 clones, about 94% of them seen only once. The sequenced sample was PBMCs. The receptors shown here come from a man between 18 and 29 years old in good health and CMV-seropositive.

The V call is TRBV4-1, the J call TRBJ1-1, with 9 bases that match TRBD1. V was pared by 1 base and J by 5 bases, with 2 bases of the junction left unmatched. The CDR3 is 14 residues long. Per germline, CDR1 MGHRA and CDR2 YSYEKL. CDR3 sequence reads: CASSQGTGVTEAFF. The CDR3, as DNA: TGCGCCAGCAGCCAAGGGACAGGGGTGACTGAAGCTTTCTTT.

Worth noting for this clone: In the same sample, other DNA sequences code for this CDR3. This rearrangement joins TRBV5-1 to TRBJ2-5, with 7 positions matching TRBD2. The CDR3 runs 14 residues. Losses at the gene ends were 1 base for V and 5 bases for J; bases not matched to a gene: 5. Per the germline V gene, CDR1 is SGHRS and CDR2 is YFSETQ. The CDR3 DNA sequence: TGCGCCAGCAGCTTGACGGGAGGACACGAGACCCAGTACTTC. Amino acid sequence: CASSLTGGHETQYF.

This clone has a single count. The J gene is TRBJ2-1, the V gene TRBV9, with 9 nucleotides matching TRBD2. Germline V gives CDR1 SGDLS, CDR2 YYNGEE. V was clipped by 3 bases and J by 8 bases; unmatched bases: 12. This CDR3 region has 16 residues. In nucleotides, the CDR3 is TGTGCCAGCAGCGCCGAGAGACTAGCGGATGGCTATGAGCAGTTCTTC. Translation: CASSAERLADGYEQFF.

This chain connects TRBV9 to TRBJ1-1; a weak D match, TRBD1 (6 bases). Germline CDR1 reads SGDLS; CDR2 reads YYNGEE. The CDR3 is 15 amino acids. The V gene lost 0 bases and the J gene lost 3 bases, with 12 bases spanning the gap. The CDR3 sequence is CASSVGSQGHTEAFF. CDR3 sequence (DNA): TGTGCCAGCAGCGTAGGGTCGCAGGGGCACACTGAAGCTTTCTTT. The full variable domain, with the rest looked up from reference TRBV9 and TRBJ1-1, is DSGVTQTPKHLITATGQRVTLRCSPRSGDLSVYWYQQSLDQGLQFLIQYYNGEERAKGNILERFSAQQFPDLHSELNLSSLELGDSALYFCASSVGSQGHTEAFFGQGTRLTVV.

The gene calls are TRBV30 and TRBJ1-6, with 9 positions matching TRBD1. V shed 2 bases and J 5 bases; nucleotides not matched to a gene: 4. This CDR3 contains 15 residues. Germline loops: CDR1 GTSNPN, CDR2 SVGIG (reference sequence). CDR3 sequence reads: CAWSLRDRDNSPLHF. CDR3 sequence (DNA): TGTGCCTGGAGTCTCCGGGACAGGGATAATTCACCCCTCCACTTT.

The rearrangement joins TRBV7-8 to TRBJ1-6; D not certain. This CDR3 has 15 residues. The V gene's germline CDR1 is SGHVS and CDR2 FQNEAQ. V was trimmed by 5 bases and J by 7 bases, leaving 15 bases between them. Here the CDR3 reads CASSRTVGGNSPLHF. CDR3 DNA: TGTGCCAGCAGCCGTACTGTGGGAGGGAATTCACCCCTCCACTTT.

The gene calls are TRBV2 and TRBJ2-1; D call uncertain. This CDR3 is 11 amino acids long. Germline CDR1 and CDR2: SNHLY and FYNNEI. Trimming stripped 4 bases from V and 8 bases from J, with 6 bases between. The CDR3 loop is CASSGHDEQFF. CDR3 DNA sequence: TGTGCCAGCAGTGGACACGATGAGCAGTTCTTC.

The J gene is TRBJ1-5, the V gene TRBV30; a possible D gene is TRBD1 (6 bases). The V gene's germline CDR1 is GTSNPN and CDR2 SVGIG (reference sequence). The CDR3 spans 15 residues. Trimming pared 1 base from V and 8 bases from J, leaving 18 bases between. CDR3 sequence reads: CAWSGGTPIGKPQHF. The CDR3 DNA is TGTGCCTGGAGTGGAGGGACACCGATCGGCAAGCCCCAGCATTTT.

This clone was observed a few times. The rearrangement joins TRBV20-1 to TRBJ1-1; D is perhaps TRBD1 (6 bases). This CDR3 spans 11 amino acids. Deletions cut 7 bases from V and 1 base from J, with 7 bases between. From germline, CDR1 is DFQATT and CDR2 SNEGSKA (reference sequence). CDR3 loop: CSGGGNTEAFF. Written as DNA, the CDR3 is TGCAGTGGAGGGGGGAACACTGAAGCTTTCTTT.

The DNA for the CDR3 is TGTGCCTGGACCCCCCTAGCGGGAGAGGTTTACAATGAGCAGTTCTTC. Its protein product is CAWTPLAGEVYNEQFF. The genes are TRBV30 and TRBJ2-1; 10 bases map to TRBD2. The CDR3 runs 16 residues. Germline V lookup: CDR1 GTSNPN, CDR2 SVGIG (reference sequence). After removal of 4 bases from V and 4 bases from J, the junction contained 10 bases not matched to a gene.

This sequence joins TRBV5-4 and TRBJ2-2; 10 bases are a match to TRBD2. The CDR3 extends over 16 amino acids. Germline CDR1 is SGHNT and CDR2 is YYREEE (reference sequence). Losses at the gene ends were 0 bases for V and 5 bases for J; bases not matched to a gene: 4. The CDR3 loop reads CASSLASGRETGELFF. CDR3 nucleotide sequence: TGTGCCAGCAGCTTGGCGAGCGGGAGGGAGACCGGGGAGCTGTTTTTT.

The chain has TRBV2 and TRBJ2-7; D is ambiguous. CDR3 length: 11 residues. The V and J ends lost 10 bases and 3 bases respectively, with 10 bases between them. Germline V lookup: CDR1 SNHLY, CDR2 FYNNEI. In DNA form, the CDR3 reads TGTGCCACCGCGCCAAGCTACGAGCAGTACTTC. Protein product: CATAPSYEQYF.

For the CDR3, the DNA is TGTGCCAGCAGTTACGGACAGGGCGGGAACTATGGCTACACCTTC. It encodes CASSYGQGGNYGYTF. The chain joins TRBV6-5 to TRBJ1-2; 8 nucleotides line up with TRBD1. CDR3 size: 15 residues. V trimming: 2 bases; J trimming: 2 bases; junction bases outside the gene matches: 4. The germline V gene has CDR1 MNHEY and CDR2 SVGAGI.

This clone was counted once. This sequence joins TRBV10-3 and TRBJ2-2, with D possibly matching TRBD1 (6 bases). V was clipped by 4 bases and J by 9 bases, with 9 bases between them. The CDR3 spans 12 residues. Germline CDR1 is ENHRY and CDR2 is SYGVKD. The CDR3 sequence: CAISVQGRELFF. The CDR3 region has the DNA TGTGCCATCAGTGTTCAGGGGAGGGAGCTGTTTTTT.

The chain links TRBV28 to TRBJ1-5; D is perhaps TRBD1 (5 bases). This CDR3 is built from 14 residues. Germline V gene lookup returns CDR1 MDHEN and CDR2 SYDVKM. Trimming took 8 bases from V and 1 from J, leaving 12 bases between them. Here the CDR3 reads CASFRRVSNQPQHF. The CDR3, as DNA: TGTGCCAGCTTCCGCAGGGTCAGCAATCAGCCCCAGCATTTT.

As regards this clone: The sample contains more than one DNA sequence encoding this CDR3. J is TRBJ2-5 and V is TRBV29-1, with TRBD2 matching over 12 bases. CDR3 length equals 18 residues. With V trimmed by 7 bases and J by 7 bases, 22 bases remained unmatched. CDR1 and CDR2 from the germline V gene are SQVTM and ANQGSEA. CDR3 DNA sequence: TGCAGCGCGTGGGAAGGGGGTCCCGGACTAGCGGGAATCGGGACCCAGTACTTC. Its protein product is CSAWEGGPGLAGIGTQYF.

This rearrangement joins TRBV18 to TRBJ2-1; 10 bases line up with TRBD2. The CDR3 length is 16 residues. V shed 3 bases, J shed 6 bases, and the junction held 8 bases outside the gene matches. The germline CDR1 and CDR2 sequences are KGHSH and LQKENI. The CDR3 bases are TGTGCCAGCTCACCCCCTCTAGCGGGAGAGCGCAATGAGCAGTTCTTC. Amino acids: CASSPPLAGERNEQFF. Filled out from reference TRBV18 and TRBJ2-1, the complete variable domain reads NAGVMQNPRHLVRRRGQEARLRCSPMKGHSHVYWYRQLPEEGLKFMVYLQKENIIDESGMPKERFSAEFPKEGPSILRIQQVVRGDSAAYFCASSPPLAGERNEQFFGPGTRLTVL.

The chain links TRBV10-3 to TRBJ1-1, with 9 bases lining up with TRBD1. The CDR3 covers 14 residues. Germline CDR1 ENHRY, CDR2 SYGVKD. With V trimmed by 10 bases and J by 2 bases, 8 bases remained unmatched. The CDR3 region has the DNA TGTGCCACGACAGGGGGAGGAATAAACACTGAAGCTTTCTTT. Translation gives CATTGGGINTEAFF.

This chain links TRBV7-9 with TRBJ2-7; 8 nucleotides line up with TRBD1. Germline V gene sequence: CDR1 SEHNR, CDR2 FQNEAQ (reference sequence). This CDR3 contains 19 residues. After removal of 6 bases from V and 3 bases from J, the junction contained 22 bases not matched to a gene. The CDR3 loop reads CASSGDSPGQVGSYYEQYF. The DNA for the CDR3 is TGTGCCAGCAGTGGGGATTCTCCGGGACAGGTGGGAAGCTACTACGAGCAGTACTTC.

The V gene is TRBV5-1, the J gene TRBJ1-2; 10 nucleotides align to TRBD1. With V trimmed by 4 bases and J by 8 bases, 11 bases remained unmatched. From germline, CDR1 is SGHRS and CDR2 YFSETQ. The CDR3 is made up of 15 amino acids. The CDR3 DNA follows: TGCGCCAGCAGCCCGCCCGACAGGGGGCCTCGGGGCTACACCTTC. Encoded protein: CASSPPDRGPRGYTF.

The DNA for the CDR3 is TGTGCCAGCAATGAGGGCTCTGGCTACACCTTC. It yields the protein CASNEGSGYTF. The chain carries TRBV2 and TRBJ1-2, with D unresolved. There are 11 residues in the CDR3. Trimming stripped 7 bases from V and 7 bases from J, with 10 bases between. CDR1 is SNHLY and CDR2 is FYNNEI in the germline V gene.

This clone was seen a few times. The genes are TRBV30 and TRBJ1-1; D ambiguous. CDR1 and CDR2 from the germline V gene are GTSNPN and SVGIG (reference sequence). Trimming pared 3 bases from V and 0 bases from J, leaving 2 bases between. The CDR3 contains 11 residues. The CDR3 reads CAWSMNTEAFF. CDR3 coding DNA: TGTGCCTGGAGCATGAACACTGAAGCTTTCTTT.

CDR3 coding DNA: TGTGCCAGTATGCGGGGACAGAATCAGCCCCAGCATTTT. This encodes CASMRGQNQPQHF. The J gene is TRBJ1-5, the V gene TRBV19; 7 bases line up with TRBD1. The CDR3 totals 13 residues. Looked up from germline, CDR1 is LNHDA and CDR2 is SQIVND (reference sequence). Losses at the gene ends were 7 bases for V and 4 bases for J; bases not matched to a gene: 4.

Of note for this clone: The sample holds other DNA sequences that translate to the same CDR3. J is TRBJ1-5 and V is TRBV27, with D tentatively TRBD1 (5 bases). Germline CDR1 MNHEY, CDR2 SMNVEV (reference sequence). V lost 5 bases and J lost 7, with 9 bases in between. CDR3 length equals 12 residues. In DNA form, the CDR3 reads TGTGCCAGCAGTCCCCCAGGGCAGCCCCAGCATTTT. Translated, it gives CASSPPGQPQHF.

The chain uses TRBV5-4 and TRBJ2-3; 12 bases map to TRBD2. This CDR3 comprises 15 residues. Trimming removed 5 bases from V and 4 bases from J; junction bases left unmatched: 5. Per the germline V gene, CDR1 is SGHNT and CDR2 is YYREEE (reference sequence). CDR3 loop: CASRPTSGRSDTQYF. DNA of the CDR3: TGTGCCAGCAGGCCGACTAGCGGGAGATCAGATACGCAGTATTTT.

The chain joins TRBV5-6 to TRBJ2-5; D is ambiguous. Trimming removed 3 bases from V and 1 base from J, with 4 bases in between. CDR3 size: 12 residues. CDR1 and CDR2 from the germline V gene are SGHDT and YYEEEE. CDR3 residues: CASSSVQETQYF. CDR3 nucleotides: TGTGCCAGCAGCTCGGTCCAAGAGACCCAGTACTTC. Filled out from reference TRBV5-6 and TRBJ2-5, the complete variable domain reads DAGVTQSPTHLIKTRGQQVTLRCSPKSGHDTVSWYQQALGQGPQFIFQYYEEEERQRGNFPDRFSGHQFPNYSSELNVNALLLGDSALYLCASSSVQETQYFGPGTRLLVL.

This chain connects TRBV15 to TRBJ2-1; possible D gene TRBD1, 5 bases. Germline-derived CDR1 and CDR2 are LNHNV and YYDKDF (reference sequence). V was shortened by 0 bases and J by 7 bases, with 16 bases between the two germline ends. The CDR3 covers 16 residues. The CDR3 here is CATSRDLPQGMNEQFF. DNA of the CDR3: TGTGCCACCAGCAGAGATCTACCCCAGGGCATGAATGAGCAGTTCTTC.

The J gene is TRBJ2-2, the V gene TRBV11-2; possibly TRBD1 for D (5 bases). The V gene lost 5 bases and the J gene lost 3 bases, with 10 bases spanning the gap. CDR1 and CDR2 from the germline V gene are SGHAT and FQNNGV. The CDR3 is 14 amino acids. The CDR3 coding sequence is TGTGCCAGCAGCCCGGCAGGGTACACCGGGGAGCTGTTTTTT. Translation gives CASSPAGYTGELFF.

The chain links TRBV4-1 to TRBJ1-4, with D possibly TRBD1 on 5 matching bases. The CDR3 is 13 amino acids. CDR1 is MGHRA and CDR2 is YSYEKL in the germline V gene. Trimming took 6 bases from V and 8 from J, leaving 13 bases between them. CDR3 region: CASSPGGGEKLFF. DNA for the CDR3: TGCGCCAGCAGTCCGGGGGGAGGGGAAAAACTGTTTTTT.

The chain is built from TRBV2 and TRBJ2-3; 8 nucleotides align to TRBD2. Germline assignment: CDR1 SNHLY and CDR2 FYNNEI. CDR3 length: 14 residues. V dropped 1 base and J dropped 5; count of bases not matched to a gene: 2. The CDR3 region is CASSEELAGDTQYF. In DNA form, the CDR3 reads TGTGCCAGCAGTGAAGAGCTAGCGGGAGATACGCAGTATTTT.

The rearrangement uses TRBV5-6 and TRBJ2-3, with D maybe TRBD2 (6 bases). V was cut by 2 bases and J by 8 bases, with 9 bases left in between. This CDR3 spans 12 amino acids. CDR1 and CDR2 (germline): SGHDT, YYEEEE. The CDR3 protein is CASSLGRGTQYF. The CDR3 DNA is TGTGCCAGCAGCTTAGGGCGGGGTACGCAGTATTTT.